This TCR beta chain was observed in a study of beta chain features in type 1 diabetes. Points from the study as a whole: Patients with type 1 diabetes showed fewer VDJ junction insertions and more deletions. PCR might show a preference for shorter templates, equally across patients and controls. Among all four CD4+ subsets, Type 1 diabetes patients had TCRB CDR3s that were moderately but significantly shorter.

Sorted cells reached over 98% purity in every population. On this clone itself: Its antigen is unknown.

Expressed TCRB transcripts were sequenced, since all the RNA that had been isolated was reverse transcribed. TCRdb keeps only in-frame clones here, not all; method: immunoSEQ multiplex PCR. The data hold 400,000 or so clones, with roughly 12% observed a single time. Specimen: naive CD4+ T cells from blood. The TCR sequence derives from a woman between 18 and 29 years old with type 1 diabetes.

The DNA for the CDR3 is TGTGCCAGCAGTGAACAGGGGTATAGCAATCAGCCCCAGCATTTT. Translating gives CASSEQGYSNQPQHF. The J gene is TRBJ1-5, the V gene TRBV6-1; weak D call: TRBD1 (6 bases). V dropped 2 bases and J dropped 0 bases, with 8 bases sitting between them. The CDR3 extends over 15 amino acids. Per the germline V gene, CDR1 is MNHNS and CDR2 is SASEGT.